This T cell receptor beta chain stems from a study of radiation and T cells in renal cell carcinoma. The study, taken as a whole, reports: Compared with controls, irradiated tumors showed greater TCR clonality. Dominant CDR3 motifs occupied more repertoire in irradiated than control tumors.

Points on this clone: As yet, its antigen is unknown.

Generated by immunoSEQ multiplex PCR, the TCRdb table keeps only in-frame clones and is missing some. Of some 25,000 clones in the sample, 55% to 70% were seen once. Treatment denoted: treatment-naive control, cytoreductive nephrectomy. Control tumors came from 4 females and about a dozen males, aged roughly 35 to 85. In germline, CDR1 is MNHEY, CDR2 SMNVEV (reference sequence). The CDR3 covers 16 residues. The V segment lost 5 bases and the J segment 0 bases; nucleotides outside the gene matches: 9. This sequence was found in a man between 40 and 49 years old with renal cell carcinoma. V usage is TRBV27 and J usage is TRBJ1-2; TRBD1 agrees at 7 bases. This specimen consisted of tumor tissue, obtained from a patient whose treatment was nephrectomy without radiotherapy. The CDR3 sequence: CASSPLTGTANYGYTF. CDR3 coding DNA: TGTGCCAGCAGTCCCCTAACCGGGACAGCTAACTATGGCTACACCTTC.